The clone carrying this TCR delta chain occurred a few times. This is likely an artifact of a read error, given a far larger clone one base away. The same CDR3 also results from other DNA sequences found in this sample. These data come from a study of γδ T cells in repeated Plasmodium falciparum infection. TCRdb re-called clones from the multiplex PCR reads using CATT. The sample has about 89,000 delta-chain clones, roughly 1.4% seen once. This sequence was found in a pool of human donors (malaria-infected and uninfected, not separated). The specimen sequenced was gamma-delta T cells from blood.

CDR3: CACDRLGGSYTDKLIF. In DNA form, the CDR3 reads TGTGCCTGTGATAGACTGGGGGGTTCGTACACCGATAAACTCATCTTT. V usage is TRDV2 and J usage is TRDJ1; TRDD3 matches 8 bases. The J gene, not given by TCRdb, was assigned here from a germline match of the nucleotide sequence. Germline loops: CDR1 GEAIGNYY, CDR2 EKD. The CDR3 contains 16 residues. J gave up 0 bases and V 4 bases, and 9 bases lay outside the gene matches.